This T cell receptor beta chain emerged from a study of T-cell reconstitution after alpha-beta-depleted transplantation in children. TCRbeta library construction was performed incorporating unique molecular identifiers. TCRdb itself ran the PCR reads through MiXCR, one entry per CDR3 protein. Of a few hundred thousand distinct CDR3 sequences in the sample, about a tenth were seen once. This CDR3 region has 15 residues. V lost 1 base, J lost 4 bases, and 6 bases stayed unmatched. In germline, CDR1 is GTSNPN, CDR2 SVGIG (reference sequence). The chain joins TRBV30 to TRBJ2-3; 9 bases fit TRBD2. This TCR was sampled from a human donor who donated a stem cell graft to a child with acute lymphoblastic leukemia. The specimen comprised PBMCs from the stem cell graft donor, sampled from the stem cell graft. The chain's CDR3 is CAWSEGSGRSDTQYF. CDR3 DNA: TGTGCCTGGAGTGAGGGTAGCGGGAGATCAGATACGCAGTATTTT. The full variable domain, in which reference TRBV30 and TRBJ2-3 provide the parts outside the CDR3, is SQTIHQWPATLVQPVGSPLSLECTVEGTSNPNLYWYRQAAGRGLQLLFYSVGIGQISSEVPQNLSASRPQDRQFILSSKKLLLSDSGFYLCAWSEGSGRSDTQYFGPGTRLTVL.